This T cell receptor (beta chain) was recovered during a study of STAT5B mutations in CD4+ large granular lymphocyte leukemia. The study's findings and limits: No patients shared main leukemic clonotypes, though approximately 26% appeared at low frequency elsewhere. TRBV06-family usage was enriched in top patient clones (8/27) versus controls (2/35).

Germline V CDR1 and CDR2: SNHLY, FYNNEI. V was clipped by 6 bases and J by 1 base, with 10 bases between them. The CDR3 is 13 amino acids. Sequencing was performed with immunoSEQ multiplex PCR; in TCRdb, only in-frame clones are kept and a portion is missing. The repertoire holds approximately 49,000 clones, around 70% seen once, with less than 2% in the top ten. In the case of this clone: What it recognizes is unknown.

The origin of this receptor is a human donor in good health. Sequencing used CD4+ T cells from blood buffy coats. The chain combines TRBV2 with TRBJ2-7; no firm D call. CDR3 sequence: CASSYQKSYEQYF. DNA for the CDR3: TGTGCCAGCAGCTACCAGAAATCCTACGAGCAGTACTTC.